This T cell receptor (beta chain) stems from a study of cytomegalovirus exposure and HLA in healthy donors. Study observations and caveats: TCR beta V- and J-gene trimming, according to a later analysis, was linked to a missense DCLRE1C variant. The study dropped some indistinguishable V segments, TRBV6-2 and TRBV6-3 among them. The study labeled more than 150 TCR beta chains cytomegalovirus-associated.

This PCR relied on a set of 60 Vbeta primers and 13 Jbeta primers. Sequencing used immunoSEQ multiplex PCR; TCRdb keeps in-frame clones, though not all of them. The data hold under 130,000 clones, with approximately 81% observed a single time. Germline V gives CDR1 ENHRY, CDR2 SYGVKD. The CDR3 length is 15 residues. Trimming at V came to 10 bases and at J to 2 bases, leaving 11 bases not matched to a gene. About this clone: The antigen is not known.

The sample taken for sequencing was PBMCs. This rearrangement joins TRBV10-3 to TRBJ1-3; 7 positions match TRBD1. This TCR was recovered from a man younger than 45 in good health and CMV-seronegative. The CDR3 is CASTRGYLTGNTIYF. CDR3 in DNA: TGTGCCAGTACCAGGGGGTACTTAACTGGAAACACCATATATTTT.